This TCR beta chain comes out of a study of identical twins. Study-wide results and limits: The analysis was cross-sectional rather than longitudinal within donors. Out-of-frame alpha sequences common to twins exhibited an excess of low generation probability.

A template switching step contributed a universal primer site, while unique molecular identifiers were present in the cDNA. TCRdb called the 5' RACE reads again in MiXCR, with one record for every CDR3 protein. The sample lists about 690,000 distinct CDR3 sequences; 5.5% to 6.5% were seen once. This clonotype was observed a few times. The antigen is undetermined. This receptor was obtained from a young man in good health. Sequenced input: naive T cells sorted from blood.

CDR3 in amino acids: CASGPGTGPNKGQPQHF. In DNA, the CDR3 is TGTGCCAGTGGGCCCGGGACAGGGCCCAATAAGGGCCAGCCCCAGCATTTT. V usage is TRBV6-1 and J usage is TRBJ1-5; 9 nucleotides align to TRBD1. V was pared by 9 bases and J by 7 bases, with 19 bases of the junction left unmatched. The CDR3 runs to 17 residues. Per germline, CDR1 MNHNS and CDR2 SASEGT.